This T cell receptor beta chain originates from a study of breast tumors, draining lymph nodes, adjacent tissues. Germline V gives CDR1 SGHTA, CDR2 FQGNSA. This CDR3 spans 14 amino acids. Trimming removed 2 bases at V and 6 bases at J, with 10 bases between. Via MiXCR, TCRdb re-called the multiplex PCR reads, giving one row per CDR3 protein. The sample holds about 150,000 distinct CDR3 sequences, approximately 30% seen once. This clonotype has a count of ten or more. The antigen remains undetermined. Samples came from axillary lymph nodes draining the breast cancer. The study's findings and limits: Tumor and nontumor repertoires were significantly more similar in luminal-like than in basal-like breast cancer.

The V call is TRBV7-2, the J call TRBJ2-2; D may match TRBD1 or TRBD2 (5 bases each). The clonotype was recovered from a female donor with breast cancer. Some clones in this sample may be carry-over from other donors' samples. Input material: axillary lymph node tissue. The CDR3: CASSLMGVSGELFF. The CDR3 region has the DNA TGTGCCAGCAGCTTAATGGGGGTCTCCGGGGAGCTGTTTTTT.